The 11 T cell receptor beta chains given below trace back to one sample, sequenced in a study of T-cell reconstitution after alpha-beta-depleted transplantation in children. Unique molecular identifiers tagged the TCRbeta library. TCRdb itself ran the PCR reads through MiXCR, one entry per CDR3 protein. This table has about 160,000 distinct CDR3 sequences, around 10% appearing once. This sample comprised PBMCs, obtained before TCRalphabeta/CD19-depleted stem cell transplant. These receptors came from a boy aged 2 to 10 with acute myeloid leukemia, due to receive a stem cell transplant.

This clonotype has more than one count but fewer than ten. The CDR3 here is CASSLGGANFYGYTF. CDR3 sequence (DNA): TGTGCCAGCAGCTTAGGGGGGGCGAACTTCTATGGCTACACCTTC. The chain combines TRBV7-9 with TRBJ1-2, with a possible D match to TRBD1 (6 bases). The CDR3 consists of 15 residues. The V gene lost 1 base and the J gene lost 4 bases, with 13 bases spanning the gap. Germline values: CDR1 SEHNR, CDR2 FQNEAQ (reference sequence).

This clonotype showed up many times. The chain combines TRBV11-2 with TRBJ2-7; possible D gene TRBD2, 6 bases. The CDR3 length is 15 residues. CDR1 and CDR2 from the germline V gene are SGHAT and FQNNGV. V lost 6 bases and J lost 5, with 20 bases in between. The CDR3 DNA is TGTGCCAGCAGTTGGAGGGCCAGGGAGGTCGACGAGCAGTACGTC. Encoded protein: CASSWRAREVDEQYV.

The sample holds many counts of this clonotype. This chain joins TRBV7-2 and TRBJ2-5, with D possibly being TRBD2 (6 bases). CDR1 is SGHTA, CDR2 FQGNSA, per germline. This CDR3 has 15 amino acids. V was trimmed by 7 bases and J by 4 bases, leaving 19 bases between them. The CDR3 reads CASNTRGGTGETQYF. The DNA of the CDR3 is TGTGCCAGCAACACCCGGGGCGGGACGGGAGAGACCCAGTACTTC.

This clonotype was counted many times. The chain has TRBV15 and TRBJ2-5; D remains unclear. The V gene lost 1 base and the J gene lost 5 bases, with 8 bases spanning the gap. Per the germline V gene, CDR1 is LNHNV and CDR2 is YYDKDF (reference sequence). The CDR3 has 13 amino acids. The CDR3 nucleotides are TGTGCCACCAGCAGAGCTGTAGGGGAGACCCAGTACTTC. It is translated as CATSRAVGETQYF.

Many counts were recorded for this clonotype. This chain joins TRBV20-1 and TRBJ2-1; 7 nucleotides align to TRBD2. V shed 2 bases, J shed 5 bases, and the junction held 6 bases outside the gene matches. The CDR3 totals 14 residues. Germline V gene data show CDR1 as DFQATT and CDR2 as SNEGSKA (reference sequence). CDR3 sequence reads: CSARWGGTNNEQFF. CDR3 nucleotides: TGCAGTGCTAGATGGGGGGGAACAAACAATGAGCAGTTCTTC.

This clonotype came up many times. V is TRBV24-1 and J is TRBJ2-2, with D possibly being TRBD1 (5 bases). V lost 1 base, J lost 7 bases, and 9 bases lay in between. Per germline, CDR1 KGHDR and CDR2 SFDVKD. The CDR3 runs 14 residues. This CDR3 reads CATSDFRGGGELFF. CDR3 coding DNA: TGTGCCACCAGTGATTTTAGGGGTGGCGGGGAGCTGTTTTTT.

This clonotype occurred a few times. The chain employs TRBV7-2 and TRBJ2-1; D ambiguous. Germline loops: CDR1 SGHTA, CDR2 FQGNSA. V was cut by 5 bases and J by 12 bases, with 20 bases left in between. The CDR3 has 14 amino acids. CDR3 region: CASSTDWTSLAQFF. The CDR3 DNA sequence: TGTGCCAGCAGCACAGACTGGACGAGCCTTGCGCAGTTCTTC.

For this clonotype: This clone may be a read error of a much larger clone one base away. The chain carries TRBV28 and TRBJ2-2, with 10 nucleotides matching TRBD2. This CDR3 is 14 amino acids long. Germline V gene data show CDR1 as MDHEN and CDR2 as SYDVKM. In DNA, the CDR3 is TGTGCCAGGAGTTTTGGACTAGCGGCCGGGGAGCTGTTTTTT. The encoded protein is CARSFGLAAGELFF.

This clonotype was observed at least ten times. This chain joins TRBV5-1 and TRBJ2-3, with TRBD2 identical over 9 bases. The V gene end was trimmed by 0 bases and the J gene end by 4 bases; junction bases not matched to a gene: 6. Germline loops: CDR1 SGHRS, CDR2 YFSETQ. The CDR3 extends over 16 amino acids. This chain's CDR3 is CASSLGAGGPADTQYF. For the CDR3, the DNA is TGCGCCAGCAGCTTGGGTGCGGGAGGGCCAGCAGATACGCAGTATTTT.

The chain uses TRBV18 and TRBJ2-7; tentatively, D is TRBD1 (6 bases). With 8 bases removed from V and 5 bases from J, the gap between germline ends came to 19 bases. Germline CDR1 and CDR2: KGHSH and LQKENI. This CDR3 spans 14 amino acids. The CDR3 nucleotides read TGTGCCAGCGAATGCGTACAGGGAATCAACGAGCAGTACTTC. Protein sequence: CASECVQGINEQYF.

This clonotype was recorded many times. V usage is TRBV2 and J usage is TRBJ2-3; D unclear. The germline gives CDR1 SNHLY, CDR2 FYNNEI. V lost 11 bases, J lost 1 base, and 7 bases lay in between. There are 11 residues in the CDR3. The CDR3 DNA is TGTGCCTCATCCCGCACAGATACGCAGTATTTT. Protein sequence: CASSRTDTQYF.